This T cell receptor beta chain was profiled in a study of cytomegalovirus exposure and HLA in healthy donors. Study results and limitations: In a later analysis, donors in an Asian-associated ancestry cluster reportedly had fewer N-insertions in productive TCRs than the cohort mean.

In regard to this clone: Antigen: not known.

The PCR used 60 Vbeta and 13 Jbeta primers. The table came from immunoSEQ multiplex PCR; TCRdb's copy has only in-frame clones and leaves some out. This sample yields tens of thousands of clones, of which approximately 77% are seen a single time; roughly 9.2% belongs to the top ten. Looked up from germline, CDR1 is SEHNR and CDR2 is FQNEAQ (reference sequence). Between the trimmed V and J ends, which lost 5 bases and 7 bases, there was a span of 12 bases. The CDR3 covers 12 residues. Sequencing input: PBMCs. This receptor was obtained from a woman aged 45-59 years in good health and CMV-seronegative. The gene calls are TRBV7-9 and TRBJ2-7; no reliable D call. CDR3 in amino acids: CASSILNSEQYF. The CDR3 DNA reads as TGTGCCAGCAGCATCCTAAACAGTGAGCAGTACTTC.